This T cell receptor (beta chain) was sequenced for a study of technical replicates of blood from several donors. Germline V lookup: CDR1 MNHEY, CDR2 SVGAGI. The CDR3 extends over 14 amino acids. With 6 bases clipped from V and 7 bases from J, the junction kept 11 bases outside the gene matches. This table comes from immunoSEQ multiplex PCR, and its TCRdb copy is limited to in-frame clones, with some not included. The data contain some 60,000 clones, around 92% of them singletons. The sample was PBMCs. This TCR derives from a human donor in good health. Some clones in this sample may be carry-over from other donors' samples. This chain connects TRBV6-5 to TRBJ2-7; 8 nucleotides line up with TRBD1. The CDR3 region is CASSRSRGLYEQYF. The CDR3 DNA reads as TGTGCCAGCAGCCGGAGCAGGGGGCTATATGAGCAGTACTTC.